This T cell receptor beta chain derives from a study of T cells after yellow fever vaccination. Notes on the study in general: Although most clonotypes did not, a small share appeared in both CD4 and CD8 compartments. One caveat is that FACS-sorted repertoires could contain abundant clonotypes contaminating from the bulk population. Post-booster repertoires again held most primary-vaccination clones (roughly 95% CD4, roughly 89% CD8).

In making TCR cDNA, 5'RACE template switching added a universal primer site and UMIs to it. TCRdb re-derived calls from the 5' RACE reads in MiXCR, one entry per CDR3 protein. The sample has under 400,000 distinct CDR3 sequences; roughly 10% are singletons. This clonotype was seen at least ten times. Antigen: not known. The starting material was PBMCs, obtained on the day of the first yellow fever vaccination. The sequence was collected from a man between 18 and 35 years old who received the YFV17D yellow fever vaccine.

In nucleotides, the CDR3 is TGCGCCAGCAGCCAAGATACCCATGAAAAACTGTTTTTT. Residues: CASSQDTHEKLFF. This chain connects TRBV4-3 to TRBJ1-4, with D hard to call. The CDR3 contains 13 residues. The V end was cut by 0 bases, the J end by 6 bases, with 5 bases between. Looked up from germline, CDR1 is LGHNA and CDR2 is YSLEER.